The TCR beta chain described here comes from a study of OX40 agonist ivuxolimab in advanced cancers. TCRdb's copy holds only in-frame clones and misses some; the assay was immunoSEQ multiplex PCR. The sample lists about 82,000 clones; approximately 85% were seen once. CDR3 length: 13 amino acids. Trimming at V came to 1 base and at J to 5 bases, leaving 0 bases not matched to a gene. Germline values: CDR1 SEHNR, CDR2 FQNEAQ (reference sequence). This chain links TRBV7-9 with TRBJ2-3; 7 bases align to TRBD1. The sequencing here drew on CD4+ or CD8+ T cells sorted from blood, taken in a trial of the OX40 agonist ivuxolimab. The source of this sequence is an adult with an advanced solid tumor such as melanoma, head and neck, liver or kidney cancer. The CDR3 region has the DNA TGTGCCAGCAGCTTAGGACAGGGAGATACGCAGTATTTT. Its translation is CASSLGQGDTQYF.